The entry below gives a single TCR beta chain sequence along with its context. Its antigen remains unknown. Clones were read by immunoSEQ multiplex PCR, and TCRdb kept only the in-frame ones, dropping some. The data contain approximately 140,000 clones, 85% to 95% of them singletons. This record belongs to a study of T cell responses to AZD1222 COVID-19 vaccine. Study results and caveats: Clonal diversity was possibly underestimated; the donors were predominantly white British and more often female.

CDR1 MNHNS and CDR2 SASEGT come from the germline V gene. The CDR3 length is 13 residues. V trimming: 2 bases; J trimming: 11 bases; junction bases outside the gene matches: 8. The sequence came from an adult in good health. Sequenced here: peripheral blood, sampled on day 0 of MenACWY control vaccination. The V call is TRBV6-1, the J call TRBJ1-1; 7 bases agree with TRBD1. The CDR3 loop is CASSESFDRAAFF. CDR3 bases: TGTGCCAGCAGTGAATCTTTTGACAGGGCGGCTTTCTTT.